One sample yielded the 30 T cell receptor beta chains listed below, sequenced in a study of T cell changes during pregnancy in multiple sclerosis. Clones were sequenced by immunoSEQ multiplex PCR, and TCRdb holds only the in-frame ones, with some missing. Of roughly 52,000 clones listed, 94% are singletons. The material was CD8+ T cells from peripheral blood mononuclear cells, obtained before pregnancy. The receptors were sampled from a female donor with multiple sclerosis, enrolled in a pregnancy study.

The V and J genes are TRBV5-1 and TRBJ2-7; D unresolved. CDR1 and CDR2 from the germline V gene are SGHRS and YFSETQ. V lost 4 bases to trimming and J lost 2 bases, with 13 bases between them. The CDR3 is made up of 14 amino acids. The DNA for the CDR3 is TGCGCCAGCAGCCTGACGGAGAAACCCTACGAGCAGTACTTC. This gives the protein CASSLTEKPYEQYF.

The chain links TRBV9 to TRBJ1-2, with 9 bases aligning to TRBD1. CDR3 size: 15 residues. The germline gives CDR1 SGDLS, CDR2 YYNGEE. The trim removed 3 bases at V and 6 bases at J, leaving 9 bases unmatched. CDR3 sequence reads: CASSGGQGLPDGYTF. CDR3 bases: TGTGCCAGCAGCGGCGGACAGGGGCTGCCGGATGGCTACACCTTC. The full variable domain, completed using reference TRBV9 and TRBJ1-2, is DSGVTQTPKHLITATGQRVTLRCSPRSGDLSVYWYQQSLDQGLQFLIQYYNGEERAKGNILERFSAQQFPDLHSELNLSSLELGDSALYFCASSGGQGLPDGYTFGSGTRLTVV.

V usage is TRBV19 and J usage is TRBJ1-1; D call uncertain. V was clipped by 3 bases and J by 3 bases, with 11 bases between them. The CDR3 spans 14 residues. The germline gives CDR1 LNHDA, CDR2 SQIVND (reference sequence). The CDR3 here is CASSIPGKHTEAFF. The CDR3 region has the DNA TGTGCCAGTAGTATCCCGGGGAAACACACTGAAGCTTTCTTT.

The V and J genes are TRBV6-1 and TRBJ2-7; 7 bases are a match to TRBD1. Germline lookup yields CDR1 MNHNS and CDR2 SASEGT. The CDR3 runs 15 residues. V trimming: 4 bases; J trimming: 3 bases; junction bases outside the gene matches: 9. The CDR3 DNA is TGTGCCAGCAGTGTAACGCCGGGACAGATCTACGAGCAGTACTTC. Protein sequence: CASSVTPGQIYEQYF.

The chain links TRBV19 to TRBJ2-3; D is unclear. The germline V gene encodes CDR1 LNHDA and CDR2 SQIVND (reference sequence). V shed 3 bases and J shed 4 bases, with 8 bases lying between them. The CDR3 has 13 residues. The CDR3 is CASSITSPDTQYF. The CDR3 DNA is TGTGCCAGTAGTATTACTTCGCCAGATACGCAGTATTTT.

The J gene is TRBJ2-1, the V gene TRBV7-6; D perhaps matches TRBD2 (6 bases). The V end was cut by 1 base, the J end by 4 bases, with 14 bases between. CDR1 and CDR2 (germline): SGHVS, FNYEAQ. This CDR3 is built from 16 residues. The CDR3 region is CASSLGDGLTYNEQFF. CDR3 coding DNA: TGTGCCAGCAGCTTAGGAGACGGACTAACTTACAATGAGCAGTTCTTC.

The chain uses TRBV7-3 and TRBJ2-7, with a weak D call TRBD1 (6 bases). In germline, CDR1 is SGHTA, CDR2 FQGTGA. Trimming shortened V by 3 bases and J by 5 bases, and 20 bases separated the two germline ends. The CDR3 extends over 16 amino acids. CDR3 region: CASSLTPTRDNHEQYF. As DNA, the CDR3 is TGTGCCAGCAGCTTGACTCCCACTCGGGACAACCACGAGCAGTACTTC.

J is TRBJ2-2 and V is TRBV28; D unresolved. V lost 7 bases and J lost 5, with 20 bases in between. The CDR3 extends over 16 amino acids. CDR1 and CDR2 (germline): MDHEN, SYDVKM. The CDR3 DNA reads TGTGCCAGCATGAACCCCGATTCCTATACGACCGGGGAGCTGTTTTTT. This encodes CASMNPDSYTTGELFF.

The chain joins TRBV19 to TRBJ2-1, with D possibly matching TRBD2 (6 bases). V shed 5 bases and J shed 2 bases, with 13 bases lying between them. Germline lookup yields CDR1 LNHDA and CDR2 SQIVND (reference sequence). The CDR3 loop spans 15 amino acids. The CDR3 bases are TGTGCCAGTAGTGTATCAGGAGGGGCCTACAATGAGCAGTTCTTC. Encoded protein: CASSVSGGAYNEQFF.

This clone appeared a single time. The genes are TRBV12-1 and TRBJ2-1; the D call TRBD2 from the table was never checked on the DNA. TRBV12-1 is reported as a pseudogene. This CDR3 is 14 amino acids long. In DNA form, the CDR3 reads TGTGCCAGCAGACCTAGCGGGACGGGGAATGAGCAGTTCTTC. Residues: CASRPSGTGNEQFF.

This sequence joins TRBV4-3 and TRBJ2-3, with 12 positions matching TRBD2. Germline V lookup: CDR1 LGHNA, CDR2 YSLEER. The CDR3 spans 16 residues. With V trimmed by 3 bases and J by 4 bases, 5 bases remained unmatched. CDR3 sequence: CASSHPTSGGPDTQYF. The CDR3 DNA sequence: TGCGCCAGCAGCCATCCAACTAGCGGGGGGCCAGATACGCAGTATTTT.

This rearrangement joins TRBV28 to TRBJ1-2; D ambiguous. Germline V gene data show CDR1 as MDHEN and CDR2 as SYDVKM. Deletions cut 2 bases from V and 7 bases from J, with 8 bases between. This CDR3 spans 12 amino acids. CDR3 in amino acids: CASSLGGPGYTF. CDR3 nucleotides: TGTGCCAGCAGTTTAGGAGGGCCTGGCTACACCTTC.

A remark on this clone: The identical CDR3 is also encoded by other nucleotide sequences in the sample. The chain combines TRBV5-6 with TRBJ2-7; 7 positions match TRBD2. Germline trimming cut 0 bases from V and 7 bases from J; bases unmatched to any gene: 1. This CDR3 contains 12 residues. Germline loops: CDR1 SGHDT, CDR2 YYEEEE. CDR3 protein: CASSLGGGEQYF. Here the CDR3 DNA reads TGTGCCAGCAGCTTGGGGGGGGGTGAGCAGTACTTC.

The rearrangement links TRBV4-3 to TRBJ2-7; 8 bases line up with TRBD1. The germline gives CDR1 LGHNA, CDR2 YSLEER. Unmatched junction bases numbered 4, after V lost 1 base and J lost 5 bases. The CDR3 totals 14 residues. The CDR3 region is CASSQVQGANEQYF. CDR3 nucleotides: TGCGCCAGCAGCCAAGTTCAGGGGGCAAACGAGCAGTACTTC.

The J gene is TRBJ2-5, the V gene TRBV7-9; D may be TRBD2 (5 bases). CDR1 is SEHNR and CDR2 is FQNEAQ in the germline V gene (reference sequence). Trimming took off 5 bases at V and 1 base at J, with 5 bases between the two ends. The CDR3 extends over 12 amino acids. CDR3 sequence (DNA): TGTGCCAGCAGCGGGAGCCAAGAGACCCAGTACTTC. Translating gives CASSGSQETQYF.

The chain carries TRBV2 and TRBJ2-7; TRBD1 matches 7 bases. The CDR3 spans 15 residues. CDR1 and CDR2 from the germline V gene are SNHLY and FYNNEI. V gave up 2 bases and J gave up 2 bases; unmatched junction bases: 6. This CDR3 reads CASSERGQVPYEQYF. CDR3 DNA: TGTGCCAGCAGTGAACGCGGACAGGTACCCTACGAGCAGTACTTC.

This chain uses TRBV5-4 with TRBJ2-3; 7 positions match TRBD2. CDR3 length: 15 residues. Per germline, CDR1 SGHNT and CDR2 YYREEE (reference sequence). Trimming removed 3 bases from V and 0 bases from J; junction bases left unmatched: 4. CDR3 region: CASSWERGSTDTQYF. In nucleotides, the CDR3 is TGTGCCAGCAGCTGGGAGCGGGGTAGCACAGATACGCAGTATTTT. The full variable domain, rest sourced from reference TRBV5-4 and TRBJ2-3, is ETGVTQSPTHLIKTRGQQVTLRCSSQSGHNTVSWYQQALGQGPQFIFQYYREEENGRGNFPPRFSGLQFPNYSSELNVNALELDDSALYLCASSWERGSTDTQYFGPGTRLTVL.

The chain couples TRBV30 to TRBJ1-2, with D possibly being TRBD1 (5 bases). This CDR3 comprises 12 residues. Germline loops: CDR1 GTSNPN, CDR2 SVGIG (reference sequence). V was cut by 0 bases and J by 14 bases, with 16 bases left in between. The CDR3 DNA reads TGTGCCTGGAGTGTAGGGGTTGGGGACTGTACCTTC. This codes for CAWSVGVGDCTF.

The rearrangement joins TRBV9 to TRBJ1-2; D gene uncertain. This CDR3 contains 12 residues. In germline, CDR1 is SGDLS, CDR2 YYNGEE. Deletions cut 0 bases from V and 8 bases from J, with 8 bases between. The DNA for the CDR3 is TGTGCCAGCAGCGTAGGGGAGAACGGCTACACCTTC. Amino acids: CASSVGENGYTF.

V and J are TRBV30 and TRBJ2-5; 8 nucleotides align to TRBD2. V lost 3 bases and J lost 2; bases outside the gene matches: 5. The CDR3 has 14 amino acids. Per germline, CDR1 GTSNPN and CDR2 SVGIG (reference sequence). The CDR3 is CAWSLAGGQETQYF. The DNA of the CDR3 is TGTGCCTGGAGCCTTGCGGGAGGACAAGAGACCCAGTACTTC.

This rearrangement joins TRBV19 to TRBJ1-2; 7 nucleotides align to TRBD1. The CDR3 has 16 amino acids. The V and J ends lost 9 bases and 8 bases, in that order; junction bases with no gene match: 21. Germline values: CDR1 LNHDA, CDR2 SQIVND (reference sequence). The CDR3 region is CASKSPLTGAGGGYTF. CDR3 nucleotides: TGTGCCAGCAAAAGCCCCCTTACAGGGGCCGGTGGAGGCTACACCTTC.

J is TRBJ1-1 and V is TRBV5-1, with TRBD1 identical over 8 bases. Trimming cost V 4 bases and J 0 bases; bases outside gene matches: 8. The CDR3 is 16 residues long. Germline V CDR1 and CDR2: SGHRS, YFSETQ. In DNA form, the CDR3 reads TGCGCCAGCAGCCCTGGACAGGGAGCGGTGAACACTGAAGCTTTCTTT. Translated, it gives CASSPGQGAVNTEAFF.

V and J are TRBV6-4 and TRBJ2-1; D remains ambiguous. Trimming removed 3 bases from V and 10 bases from J, with 13 bases in between. The V gene's germline CDR1 is MRHNA and CDR2 SNTAGT. The CDR3 runs 13 residues. This chain's CDR3 is CASSETRHLEQFF. The CDR3 DNA sequence: TGTGCCAGCAGTGAAACTCGCCATTTAGAGCAGTTCTTC.

This chain uses TRBV27 with TRBJ2-1, with D uncertain. V lost 2 bases and J lost 3, with 8 bases in between. CDR1 is MNHEY and CDR2 is SMNVEV in the germline V gene (reference sequence). The CDR3 extends over 14 amino acids. The chain's CDR3 is CASSLGRNYNEQFF. CDR3 in DNA: TGTGCCAGCAGTTTAGGCAGGAACTACAATGAGCAGTTCTTC.

The J gene is TRBJ1-1, the V gene TRBV30; D gene unclear. The germline V gene has CDR1 GTSNPN and CDR2 SVGIG (reference sequence). This CDR3 comprises 13 residues. Trimming removed 8 bases at V and 1 base at J, with 14 bases between. In DNA form, the CDR3 reads TGTGCCCACCATGGCGGCTGGAACACTGAAGCTTTCTTT. As protein: CAHHGGWNTEAFF.

In this sample, this clone turned up a few times. The chain uses TRBV5-1 and TRBJ2-2; TRBD1 might be the D (6 bases). Trimming shortened V by 7 bases and J by 3 bases, and 16 bases separated the two germline ends. The CDR3 has 15 amino acids. Germline values: CDR1 SGHRS, CDR2 YFSETQ. CDR3 sequence reads: CASRLPAGDTGELFF. CDR3 DNA sequence: TGCGCCAGCCGCCTCCCGGCAGGGGACACCGGGGAGCTGTTTTTT.

This clone showed up just once. This chain connects TRBV27 to TRBJ2-5, with 9 bases aligning to TRBD1. This CDR3 is 13 amino acids long. After removal of 5 bases from V and 6 bases from J, the junction contained 4 bases not matched to a gene. Germline V gene data show CDR1 as MNHEY and CDR2 as SMNVEV (reference sequence). CDR3: CASSPGQGKTQYF. Written as DNA, the CDR3 is TGTGCCAGCAGTCCGGGACAGGGAAAGACCCAGTACTTC.

The chain employs TRBV13 and TRBJ2-7, with TRBD2 identical over 14 bases. The CDR3 covers 19 residues. V gave up 5 bases and J gave up 2 bases; unmatched junction bases: 14. Germline CDR1 PRHDT, CDR2 FYEKMQ (reference sequence). CDR3 nucleotides: TGTGCCAGCAGCACCTCCGGGACTAGCGGGAGAGGCCCAACCTACGAGCAGTACTTC. The encoded protein is CASSTSGTSGRGPTYEQYF.

V gene TRBV7-9 combines with J gene TRBJ1-2, with unresolved D. The V gene lost 3 bases and the J gene lost 4 bases, with 12 bases spanning the gap. This CDR3 region has 14 residues. In germline, CDR1 is SEHNR, CDR2 FQNEAQ (reference sequence). The CDR3 nucleotides read TGTGCCAGCAGCTTCCCGGGAGTGGGCTATGGCTACACCTTC. Residues: CASSFPGVGYGYTF.

The chain has TRBV5-1 and TRBJ1-5; 9 bases map to TRBD1. The CDR3 has 15 amino acids. CDR1 is SGHRS, CDR2 YFSETQ, per germline. V lost 5 bases and J lost 3; bases outside the gene matches: 6. In nucleotides, the CDR3 is TGCGCCAGCAGTCCCGGGACAGGGAACAATCAGCCCCAGCATTTT. Translation gives CASSPGTGNNQPQHF.